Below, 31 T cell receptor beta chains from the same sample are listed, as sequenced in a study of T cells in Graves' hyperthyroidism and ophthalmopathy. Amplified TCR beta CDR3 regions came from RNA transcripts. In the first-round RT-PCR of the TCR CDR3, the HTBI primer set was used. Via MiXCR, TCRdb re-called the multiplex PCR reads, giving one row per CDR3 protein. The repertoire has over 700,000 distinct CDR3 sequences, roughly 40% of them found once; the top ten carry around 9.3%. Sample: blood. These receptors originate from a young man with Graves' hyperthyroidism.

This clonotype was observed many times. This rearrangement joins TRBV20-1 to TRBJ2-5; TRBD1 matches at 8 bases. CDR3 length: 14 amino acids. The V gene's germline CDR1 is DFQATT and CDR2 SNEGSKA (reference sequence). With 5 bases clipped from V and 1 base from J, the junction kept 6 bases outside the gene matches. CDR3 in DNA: TGCAGTGCTGGACCGGGGACAGGCCAAGAGACCCAGTACTTC. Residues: CSAGPGTGQETQYF.

CDR3 DNA sequence: TGTGCCAGCCTTGGGACCGCACAGAACAATGAGCAGTTCTTC. Amino acids: CASLGTAQNNEQFF. This rearrangement joins TRBV7-2 to TRBJ2-7; D tentatively fits TRBD1 or TRBD2 (5 bases each). Judging by the DNA end, TRBJ2-1 fits better; the J call may be wrong. The CDR3 extends over 14 amino acids. Per germline, CDR1 SGHTA and CDR2 FQGNSA.

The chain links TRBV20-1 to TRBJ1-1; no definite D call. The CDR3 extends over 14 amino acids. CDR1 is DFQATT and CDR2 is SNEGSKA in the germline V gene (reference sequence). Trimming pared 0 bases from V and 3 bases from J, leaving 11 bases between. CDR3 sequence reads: CSARDLNADTEAFF. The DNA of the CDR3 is TGCAGTGCTAGAGATCTCAATGCGGACACTGAAGCTTTCTTT.

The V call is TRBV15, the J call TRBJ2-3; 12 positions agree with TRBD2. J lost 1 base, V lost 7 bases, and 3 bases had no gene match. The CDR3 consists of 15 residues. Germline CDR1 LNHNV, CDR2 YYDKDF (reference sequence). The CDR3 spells CATTRTSGGTDTQYF. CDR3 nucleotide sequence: TGTGCCACCACCCGGACTAGCGGGGGCACAGATACGCAGTATTTT.

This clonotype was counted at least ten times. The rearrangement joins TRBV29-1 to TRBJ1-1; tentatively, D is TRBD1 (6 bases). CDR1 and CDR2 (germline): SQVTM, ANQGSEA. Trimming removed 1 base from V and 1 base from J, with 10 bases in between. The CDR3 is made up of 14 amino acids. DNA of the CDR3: TGCAGCGTTGAAGTGGGGGCGGGGAACACTGAAGCTTTCTTT. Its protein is CSVEVGAGNTEAFF.

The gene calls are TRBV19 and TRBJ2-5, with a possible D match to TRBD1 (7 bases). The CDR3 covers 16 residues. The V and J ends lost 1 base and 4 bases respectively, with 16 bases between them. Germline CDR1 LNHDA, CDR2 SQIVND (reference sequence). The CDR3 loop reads CASSIVMTGRPETQYF. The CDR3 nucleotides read TGTGCCAGTAGTATAGTTATGACAGGGAGGCCAGAGACCCAGTACTTC.

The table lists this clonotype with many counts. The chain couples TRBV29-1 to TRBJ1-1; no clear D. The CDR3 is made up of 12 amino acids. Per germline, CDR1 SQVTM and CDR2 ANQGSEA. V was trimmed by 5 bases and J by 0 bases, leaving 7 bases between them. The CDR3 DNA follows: TGCAGCGTTTCCGGAATGAACACTGAAGCTTTCTTT. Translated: CSVSGMNTEAFF.

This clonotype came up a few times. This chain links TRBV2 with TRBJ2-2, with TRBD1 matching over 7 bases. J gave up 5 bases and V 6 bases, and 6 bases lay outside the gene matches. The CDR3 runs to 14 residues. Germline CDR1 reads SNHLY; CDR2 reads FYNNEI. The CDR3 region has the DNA TGTGCCAGCAGCGGCAGACAGGGTACCGGGGAGCTGTTTTTT. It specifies CASSGRQGTGELFF.

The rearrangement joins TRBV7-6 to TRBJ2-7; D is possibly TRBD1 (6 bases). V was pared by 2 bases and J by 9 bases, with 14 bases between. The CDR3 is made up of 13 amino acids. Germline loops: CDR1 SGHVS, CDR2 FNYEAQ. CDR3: CASSLSSGAGQYF. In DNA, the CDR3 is TGTGCCAGCAGCTTATCCTCAGGGGCCGGGCAGTACTTC.

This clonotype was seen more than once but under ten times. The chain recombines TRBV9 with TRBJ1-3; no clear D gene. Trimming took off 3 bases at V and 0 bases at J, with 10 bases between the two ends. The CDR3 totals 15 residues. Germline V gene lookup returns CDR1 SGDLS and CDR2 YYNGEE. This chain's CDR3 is CASSAQESSGNTIYF. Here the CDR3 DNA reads TGTGCCAGCAGCGCTCAAGAAAGCTCTGGAAACACCATATATTTT.

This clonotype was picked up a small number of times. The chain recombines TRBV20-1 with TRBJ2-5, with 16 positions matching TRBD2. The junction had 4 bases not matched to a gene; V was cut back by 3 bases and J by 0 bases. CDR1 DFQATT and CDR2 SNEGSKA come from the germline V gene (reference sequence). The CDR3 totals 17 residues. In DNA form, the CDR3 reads TGCAGTGCTAGTGGAGGGACTAGCGGGAGGGACCAAGAGACCCAGTACTTC. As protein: CSASGGTSGRDQETQYF.

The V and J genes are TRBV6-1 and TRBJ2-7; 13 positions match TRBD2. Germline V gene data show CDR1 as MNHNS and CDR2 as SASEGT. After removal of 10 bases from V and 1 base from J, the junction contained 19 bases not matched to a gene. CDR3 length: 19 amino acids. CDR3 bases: TGTGCCACCACGGAGGAGACTAGCGGGAGGTCCGCCTATTCCTACGAGCAGTACTTC. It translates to CATTEETSGRSAYSYEQYF.

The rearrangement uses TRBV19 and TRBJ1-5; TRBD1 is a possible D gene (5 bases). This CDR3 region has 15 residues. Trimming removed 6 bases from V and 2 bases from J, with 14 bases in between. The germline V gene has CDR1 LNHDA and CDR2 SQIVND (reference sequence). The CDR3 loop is CASRRQGRGNQPQHF. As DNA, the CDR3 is TGTGCCAGTAGACGGCAGGGACGCGGCAATCAGCCCCAGCATTTT.

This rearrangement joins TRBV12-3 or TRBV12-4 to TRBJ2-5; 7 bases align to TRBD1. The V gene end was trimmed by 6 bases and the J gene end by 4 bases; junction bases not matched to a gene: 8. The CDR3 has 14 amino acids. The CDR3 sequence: CASRRQGSGETQYF. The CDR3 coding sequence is TGTGCCAGCAGGAGACAGGGATCGGGAGAGACCCAGTACTTC.

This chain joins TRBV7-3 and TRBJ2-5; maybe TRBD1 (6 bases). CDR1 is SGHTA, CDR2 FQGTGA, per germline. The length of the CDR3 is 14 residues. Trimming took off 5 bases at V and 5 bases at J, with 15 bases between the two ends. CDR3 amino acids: CASSEDSRGETQYF. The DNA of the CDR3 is TGTGCCAGCAGCGAGGACAGCCGGGGTGAGACCCAGTACTTC. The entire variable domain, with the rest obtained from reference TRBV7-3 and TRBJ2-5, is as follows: GAGVSQTPSNKVTEKGKYVELRCDPISGHTALYWYRQSLGQGPEFLIYFQGTGAADDSGLPNDRFFAVRPEGSVSTLKIQRTERGDSAVYLCASSEDSRGETQYFGPGTRLLVL.

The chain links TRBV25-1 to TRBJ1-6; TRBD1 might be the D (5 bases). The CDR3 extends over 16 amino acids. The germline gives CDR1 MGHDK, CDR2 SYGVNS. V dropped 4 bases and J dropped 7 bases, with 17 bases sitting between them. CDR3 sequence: CASSGGGQGTNSPLHF. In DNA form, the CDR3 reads TGTGCCAGCAGTGGCGGCGGCCAAGGGACGAATTCACCCCTCCACTTT.

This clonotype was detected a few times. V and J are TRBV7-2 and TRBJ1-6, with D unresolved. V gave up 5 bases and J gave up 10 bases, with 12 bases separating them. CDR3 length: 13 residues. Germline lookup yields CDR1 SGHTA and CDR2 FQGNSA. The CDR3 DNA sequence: TGTGCCAGCAGCCGATTCCAAGGGTCACCCCTCCACTTT. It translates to CASSRFQGSPLHF.

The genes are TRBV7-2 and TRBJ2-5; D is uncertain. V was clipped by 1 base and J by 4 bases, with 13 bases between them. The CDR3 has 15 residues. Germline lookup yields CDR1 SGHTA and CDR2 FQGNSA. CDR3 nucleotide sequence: TGTGCCAGCAGCTTAGTGACGGATCCGCCAGAGACCCAGTACTTC. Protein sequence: CASSLVTDPPETQYF.

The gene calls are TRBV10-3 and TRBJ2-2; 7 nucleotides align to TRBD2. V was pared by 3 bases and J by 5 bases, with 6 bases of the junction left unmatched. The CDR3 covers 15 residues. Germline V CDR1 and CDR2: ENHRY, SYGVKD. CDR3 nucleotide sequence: TGTGCCATCAGTGAAGGCGGGAGCGGGACCGGGGAGCTGTTTTTT. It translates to CAISEGGSGTGELFF.

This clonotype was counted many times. The CDR3 DNA reads TGTGCCAGTCTGGACAGGGGACTCTCTGGAAACACCATATATTTT. Translating gives CASLDRGLSGNTIYF. The rearrangement uses TRBV19 and TRBJ1-3; 9 nucleotides align to TRBD1. The CDR3 runs 15 residues. Germline values: CDR1 LNHDA, CDR2 SQIVND (reference sequence). V gave up 8 bases and J gave up 0 bases; unmatched junction bases: 5. The variable domain in full, with the rest retrieved from reference TRBV19 and TRBJ1-3, is DGGITQSPKYLFRKEGQNVTLSCEQNLNHDAMYWYRQDPGQGLRLIYYSQIVNDFQKGDIAEGYSVSREKKESFPLTVTSAQKNPTAFYLCASLDRGLSGNTIYFGEGSWLTVV.

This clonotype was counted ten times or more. CDR3 sequence: CSVAGARGANVLTF. CDR3 DNA sequence: TGCAGCGTTGCGGGGGCGCGAGGGGCCAACGTCCTGACTTTC. V and J are TRBV29-1 and TRBJ2-6, with D perhaps matching TRBD1 or TRBD2 (6 bases each). V was cut by 4 bases and J by 4 bases, with 11 bases left in between. CDR1 and CDR2 from the germline V gene are SQVTM and ANQGSEA. This CDR3 has 14 residues. The entire variable domain, with the rest obtained from reference TRBV29-1 and TRBJ2-6, is as follows: SAVISQKPSRDICQRGTSLTIQCQVDSQVTMMFWYRQQPGQSLTLIATANQGSEATYESGFVIDKFPISRPNLTFSTLTVSNMSPEDSSIYLCSVAGARGANVLTFGAGSRLTVL.

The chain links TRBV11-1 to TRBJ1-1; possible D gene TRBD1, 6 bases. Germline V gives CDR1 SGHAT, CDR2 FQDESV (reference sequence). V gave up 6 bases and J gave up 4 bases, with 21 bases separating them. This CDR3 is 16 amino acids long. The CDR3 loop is CASSLRGQLGSTEAFF. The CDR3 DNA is TGTGCCAGCAGTTTGCGGGGACAACTGGGGTCCACTGAAGCTTTCTTT.

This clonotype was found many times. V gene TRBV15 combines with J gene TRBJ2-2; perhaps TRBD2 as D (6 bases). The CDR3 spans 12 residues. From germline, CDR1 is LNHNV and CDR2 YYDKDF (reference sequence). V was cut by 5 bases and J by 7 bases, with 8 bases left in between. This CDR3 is CATSYSGGELFF. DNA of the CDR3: TGTGCCACCAGCTATAGCGGCGGGGAGCTGTTTTTT.

In DNA form, the CDR3 reads TGCAGTGCTAGAGCTTGGCTAGCGGACCAAGAGACCCAGTACTTC. Translation: CSARAWLADQETQYF. The chain links TRBV20-1 to TRBJ2-5, with 7 bases identical to TRBD2. The CDR3 spans 15 residues. V gave up 1 base and J gave up 0 bases; unmatched junction bases: 5. CDR1 DFQATT and CDR2 SNEGSKA come from the germline V gene (reference sequence).

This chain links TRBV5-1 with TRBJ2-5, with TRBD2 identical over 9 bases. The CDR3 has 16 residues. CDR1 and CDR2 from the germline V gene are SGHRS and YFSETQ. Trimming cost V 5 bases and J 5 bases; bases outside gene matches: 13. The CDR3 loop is CASRFQSGGSLETQYF. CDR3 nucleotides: TGCGCCAGCAGGTTCCAAAGCGGGGGGTCTTTGGAGACCCAGTACTTC.

CDR3 in amino acids: CASSPRDRDEQYF. CDR3 DNA: TGTGCCAGCAGTCCCCGGGACAGGGACGAGCAGTACTTC. The chain combines TRBV2 with TRBJ2-7, with 9 bases that match TRBD1. CDR1 and CDR2 from the germline V gene are SNHLY and FYNNEI. There are 13 residues in the CDR3. V shed 5 bases, J shed 5 bases, and the junction held 4 bases outside the gene matches. The whole variable domain, remainder taken from reference TRBV2 and TRBJ2-7, is EPEVTQTPSHQVTQMGQEVILRCVPISNHLYFYWYRQILGQKVEFLVSFYNNEISEKSEIFDDQFSVERPDGSNFTLKIRSTKLEDSAMYFCASSPRDRDEQYFGPGTRLTVT.

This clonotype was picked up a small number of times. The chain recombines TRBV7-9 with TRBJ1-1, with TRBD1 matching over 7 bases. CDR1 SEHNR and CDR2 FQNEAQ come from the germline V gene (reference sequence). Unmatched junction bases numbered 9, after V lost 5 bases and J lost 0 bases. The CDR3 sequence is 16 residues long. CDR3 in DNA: TGTGCCAGCAGCAAAGACAGGGTATTCATGAACACTGAAGCTTTCTTT. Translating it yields CASSKDRVFMNTEAFF.

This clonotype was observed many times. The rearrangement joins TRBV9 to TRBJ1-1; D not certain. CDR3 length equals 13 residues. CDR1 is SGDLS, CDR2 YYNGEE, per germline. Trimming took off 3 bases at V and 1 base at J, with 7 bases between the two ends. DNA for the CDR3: TGTGCCAGCAGCGCAGTTGGGAACACTGAAGCTTTCTTT. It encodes CASSAVGNTEAFF. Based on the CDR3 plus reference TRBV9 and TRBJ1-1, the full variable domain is DSGVTQTPKHLITATGQRVTLRCSPRSGDLSVYWYQQSLDQGLQFLIQYYNGEERAKGNILERFSAQQFPDLHSELNLSSLELGDSALYFCASSAVGNTEAFFGQGTRLTVV.

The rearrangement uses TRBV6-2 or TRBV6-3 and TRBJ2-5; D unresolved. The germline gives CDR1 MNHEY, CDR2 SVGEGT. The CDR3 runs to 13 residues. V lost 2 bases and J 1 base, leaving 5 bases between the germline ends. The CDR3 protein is CASSYEAQETQYF. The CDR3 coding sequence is TGTGCCAGCAGTTACGAGGCCCAAGAGACCCAGTACTTC.

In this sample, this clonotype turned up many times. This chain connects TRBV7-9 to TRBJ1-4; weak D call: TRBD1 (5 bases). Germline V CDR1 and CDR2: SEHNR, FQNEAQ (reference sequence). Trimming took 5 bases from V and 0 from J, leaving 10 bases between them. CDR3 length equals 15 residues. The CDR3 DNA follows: TGTGCCAGCAGCACCACAGGAACAACTAATGAAAAACTGTTTTTT. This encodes CASSTTGTTNEKLFF.

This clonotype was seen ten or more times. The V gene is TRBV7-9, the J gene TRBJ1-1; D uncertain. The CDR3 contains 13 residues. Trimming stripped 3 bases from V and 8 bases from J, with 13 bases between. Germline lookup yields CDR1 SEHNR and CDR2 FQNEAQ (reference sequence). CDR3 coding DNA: TGTGCCAGCAGCTTGGGTCGGATGGAAGAAGCTTTCTTT. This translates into CASSLGRMEEAFF.